This TCR beta chain was identified in a study of shared T cell receptors in the human thymus. Data came from immunoSEQ multiplex PCR; TCRdb stores just in-frame clones and leaves some out. The sample yields under 850,000 clones, more than 75% seen once. These data are also associated with another study on human thymus T cells. As that study records: Congenital heart defects were the reason for the corrective surgery that the donors, healthy Finnish infants, were having. Corrective cardiac operations yielded the resected thymus tissue. Thymic and blood repertoires seemed to favor certain V and J genes. Reports from related research described highly overlapping thymic repertoires among unrelated individuals.

The sample was thymocytes. The sequence came from a boy in the first two years of life with a congenital heart defect.

The CDR3 protein is CASVPGLDPGVHEQYF. In DNA form, the CDR3 reads TGTGCCAGCGTGCCGGGACTAGACCCAGGGGTCCACGAGCAGTACTTC. V usage is TRBV28 and J usage is TRBJ2-7; 8 bases align to TRBD2. This CDR3 is built from 16 residues. Unmatched junction bases numbered 17, after V lost 8 bases and J lost 5 bases. CDR1 and CDR2 from the germline V gene are MDHEN and SYDVKM.